This passage covers 2 T cell receptor beta chains from one sample sequenced in a study of blood T cell repertoires in COVID-19. Using immunoSEQ multiplex PCR, the repertoire was profiled, and TCRdb retains in-frame clones only, with some absent. Found here are a few hundred thousand clones, 75% to 90% of them singletons; the top ten hold roughly a sixth. The sample consisted of PBMCs or T cells enriched from blood (not recorded which). The source is a man aged 40-50 years who had recovered from COVID-19.

The chain recombines TRBV19 with TRBJ1-5, with 10 nucleotides matching TRBD1. Germline values: CDR1 LNHDA, CDR2 SQIVND (reference sequence). The CDR3 is made up of 16 amino acids. V was pared by 5 bases and J by 5 bases, with 9 bases of the junction left unmatched. DNA for the CDR3: TGTGCCAGTAGTTCAGGACAGGGGGGATATTATCAGCCCCAGCATTTT. It yields the protein CASSSGQGGYYQPQHF.

J is TRBJ2-7 and V is TRBV11-2; D may be TRBD1 (6 bases). This CDR3 has 15 residues. Germline V CDR1 and CDR2: SGHAT, FQNNGV. Between the trimmed V and J ends, which lost 5 bases and 4 bases, there was a span of 18 bases. CDR3 DNA sequence: TGTGCCAGCAGCCGGATTTCGGGACAATCGTACGAGCAGTACTTC. The encoded protein is CASSRISGQSYEQYF.